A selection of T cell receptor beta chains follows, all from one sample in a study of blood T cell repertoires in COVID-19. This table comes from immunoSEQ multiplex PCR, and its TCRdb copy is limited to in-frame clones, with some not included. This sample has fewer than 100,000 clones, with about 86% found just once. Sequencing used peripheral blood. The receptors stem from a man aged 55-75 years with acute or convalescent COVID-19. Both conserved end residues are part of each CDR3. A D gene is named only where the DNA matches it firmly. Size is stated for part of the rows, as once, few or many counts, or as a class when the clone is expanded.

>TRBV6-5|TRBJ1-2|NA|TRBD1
CASIQGRGTGGYTF
TGTGCCAGCATCCAGGGCAGGGGGACTGGTGGCTACACCTTC
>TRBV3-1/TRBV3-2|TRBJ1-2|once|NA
CASSQDSSARGYTF
TGTGCCAGCAGCCAAGATTCGTCGGCCAGGGGCTACACCTTC
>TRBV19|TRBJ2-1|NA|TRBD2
CASSLRDGLEWGSSYNEQFF
TGTGCCAGTAGTTTACGGGACGGACTAGAGTGGGGGAGCTCCTACAATGAGCAGTTCTTC
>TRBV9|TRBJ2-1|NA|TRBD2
CASSANTLAGGLYNEQFF
TGTGCCAGCAGCGCCAATACGCTAGCGGGAGGACTATACAATGAGCAGTTCTTC
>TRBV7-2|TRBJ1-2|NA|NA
CASSLPSPQSPANYGYTF
TGTGCCAGCAGCTTACCTTCCCCTCAGTCGCCAGCTAACTATGGCTACACCTTC
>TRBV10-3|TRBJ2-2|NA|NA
CAKWSELRGTGELFF
TGTGCCAAGTGGTCCGAGTTACGTGGCACCGGGGAGCTGTTTTTT
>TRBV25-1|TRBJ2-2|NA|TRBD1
CASSTGTGEGGELFF
TGTGCCAGCAGTACCGGGACAGGGGAGGGCGGGGAGCTGTTTTTT
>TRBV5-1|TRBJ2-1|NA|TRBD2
CASSLGAGGLGEQFF
TGCGCCAGCAGCTTGGGTGCGGGGGGGCTTGGTGAGCAGTTCTTC
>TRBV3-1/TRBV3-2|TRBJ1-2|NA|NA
CASSQGIRANGYTF
TGTGCCAGCAGCCAAGGAATCAGGGCGAATGGCTACACCTTC
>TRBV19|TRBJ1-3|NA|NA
CASSVPLLTGDTIYF
TGTGCCAGTAGTGTGCCCCTTCTTACCGGAGACACCATATATTTT
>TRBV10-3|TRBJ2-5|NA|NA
CAISDPAGAGETQYF
TGTGCCATCAGTGACCCTGCGGGGGCCGGGGAGACCCAGTACTTC
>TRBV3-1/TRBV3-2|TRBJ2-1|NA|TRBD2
CASSQTSLAGVFNEQFF
TGTGCCAGCAGCCAAACGTCCCTAGCGGGAGTTTTCAATGAGCAGTTCTTC
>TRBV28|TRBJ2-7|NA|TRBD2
CASSFTGLAGEQYF
TGTGCCAGCAGTTTTACGGGACTAGCAGGCGAGCAGTACTTC
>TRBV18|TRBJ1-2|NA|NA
CASSPGVGENYGYTF
TGTGCCAGCTCACCCGGCGTAGGGGAAAACTATGGCTACACCTTC
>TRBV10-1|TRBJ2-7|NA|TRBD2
CASSAGTSGSIQYF
TGCGCCAGCAGCGCCGGGACTAGCGGGAGTATACAGTACTTC